This passage covers 12 T cell receptor beta chains from one sample sequenced in a study of vaccination effects on CD4 cells after COVID-19. No antigens are known for them. When less than 11 days of culture had elapsed, CD4+ T cells were isolated. Here immunoSEQ multiplex PCR was the method, and the copy in TCRdb shows in-frame clones only, minus some. Among some 50,000 clones listed, approximately 74% were seen once. The sample consisted of CD4+ T cells from PBMCs cultured without peptide, taken before COVID-19 vaccination. These receptors were obtained from a human donor who had a prior SARS-CoV-2 infection.

V is TRBV7-9 and J is TRBJ2-7; 7 nucleotides agree with TRBD1. The CDR3 extends over 16 amino acids. Germline V gene data show CDR1 as SEHNR and CDR2 as FQNEAQ (reference sequence). V shed 5 bases and J 5 bases; nucleotides not matched to a gene: 15. The CDR3 DNA reads TGTGCCAGCAGCCCTCTGGAAATCGACAGGGCGGACGAGCAGTACTTC. Translation gives CASSPLEIDRADEQYF.

The genes are TRBV4-3 and TRBJ1-1, with no clear D. CDR1 is LGHNA, CDR2 YSLEER, per germline. This CDR3 spans 16 amino acids. V gave up 0 bases and J gave up 1 base, with 12 bases separating them. The CDR3 coding sequence is TGCGCCAGCAGCCAAGATGTAATGCAGGAGAACACTGAAGCTTTCTTT. Translating gives CASSQDVMQENTEAFF.

The CDR3 DNA is TGTGCCAGCAGCCCACCAGGCCGGGGGCTGTTTTTT. It encodes CASSPPGRGLFF. The rearrangement links TRBV7-6 to TRBJ1-4; TRBD1 is a possible D gene (5 bases). The CDR3 loop spans 12 amino acids. Between the trimmed V and J ends, which lost 5 bases and 14 bases, there was a span of 15 bases. Germline V gene data show CDR1 as SGHVS and CDR2 as FNYEAQ.

The chain recombines TRBV15 with TRBJ2-2; TRBD1 agrees at 9 bases. Unmatched junction bases numbered 1, after V lost 2 bases and J lost 3 bases. Germline-derived CDR1 and CDR2 are LNHNV and YYDKDF (reference sequence). This CDR3 is built from 15 residues. In DNA, the CDR3 is TGTGCCACCAGCAGACGGACAGGGGACACCGGGGAGCTGTTTTTT. Its protein is CATSRRTGDTGELFF.

This chain joins TRBV5-1 and TRBJ2-2; the match to TRBD2 covers 10 bases. The trim removed 0 bases at V and 4 bases at J, leaving 0 bases unmatched. The germline V gene has CDR1 SGHRS and CDR2 YFSETQ. The CDR3 has 15 residues. CDR3 sequence reads: CASSLASGGTGELFF. The CDR3 nucleotides are TGCGCCAGCAGCTTGGCTAGCGGGGGCACCGGGGAGCTGTTTTTT.

The gene calls are TRBV14 and TRBJ2-7; TRBD1 matches at 9 bases. Looked up from germline, CDR1 is SGHDN and CDR2 is FVKESK. CDR3 length equals 15 residues. With 1 base clipped from V and 2 bases from J, the junction kept 3 bases outside the gene matches. This CDR3 is CASSQVHRGPYEQYF. The CDR3 nucleotides read TGTGCCAGCAGCCAAGTTCACAGGGGGCCCTACGAGCAGTACTTC.

J is TRBJ2-5 and V is TRBV11-2, with TRBD2 matching 7 bases. Germline V gene data show CDR1 as SGHAT and CDR2 as FQNNGV. J lost 5 bases, V lost 0 bases, and 3 bases had no gene match. The CDR3 is 14 residues long. Here the CDR3 DNA reads TGTGCCAGCAGCTTAGACGGCGGGAGCGAGACCCAGTACTTC. It codes for CASSLDGGSETQYF.

The V gene is TRBV6-1, the J gene TRBJ1-5; 8 nucleotides line up with TRBD1. Germline assignment: CDR1 MNHNS and CDR2 SASEGT. The ends lost 2 bases at V and 4 bases at J; junction bases unmatched: 1. This CDR3 region has 14 residues. The CDR3 coding sequence is TGTGCCAGCAGTGAAAACAGGGGGAATCAGCCCCAGCATTTT. Amino acid sequence: CASSENRGNQPQHF.

This clone appeared a single time. The J gene is TRBJ2-5, the V gene TRBV11-2, with 13 bases that match TRBD2. The CDR3 sequence is 18 residues long. V lost 1 base to trimming and J lost 3 bases; unmatched junction nucleotides: 8. Germline-derived CDR1 and CDR2 are SGHAT and FQNNGV. CDR3 protein: CASSLVGTSGKAKETQYF. The CDR3 DNA follows: TGTGCCAGCAGCTTAGTCGGGACTAGCGGGAAGGCTAAAGAGACCCAGTACTTC.

CDR3 bases: TGCAGCGCCGCCAGTAGCGGGAGCTCCTACAATGAGCAGTTCTTC. This translates into CSAASSGSSYNEQFF. The chain is built from TRBV29-1 and TRBJ2-1; 9 bases agree with TRBD2. Germline V CDR1 and CDR2: SQVTM, ANQGSEA. The CDR3 is 15 residues long. V trimming: 7 bases; J trimming: 0 bases; junction bases outside the gene matches: 7.

This clone was detected once. The chain employs TRBV27 and TRBJ1-2; D call uncertain. Trimming took 7 bases from V and 7 from J, leaving 7 bases between them. The CDR3 runs 10 residues. Germline values: CDR1 MNHEY, CDR2 SMNVEV (reference sequence). The chain's CDR3 is CASIRRGYTF. The CDR3 nucleotides are TGTGCCAGCATACGGCGTGGCTACACCTTC.

This rearrangement joins TRBV7-9 to TRBJ2-7, with D maybe TRBD2 (8 bases). Germline CDR1 reads SEHNR; CDR2 reads FQNEAQ (reference sequence). There are 14 residues in the CDR3. Trimming stripped 5 bases from V and 3 bases from J, with 14 bases between. The CDR3 DNA reads TGTGCCAGCAGCCCCAGGGGGACTAGCTACGAGCAGTACTTC. This translates into CASSPRGTSYEQYF.